A single sample is the source of the 16 T cell receptor beta chains below, sequenced in a study of blood T cell repertoires in COVID-19. Assay used: immunoSEQ multiplex PCR; TCRdb lists only in-frame clones, some missing. The sample shows 200,000 to 250,000 clones, 70% to 90% of them seen only once. What was sequenced was peripheral blood. These receptors were obtained from a woman aged 18-35 years who had recovered from COVID-19.

The chain carries TRBV9 and TRBJ2-7, with D possibly being TRBD2 (5 bases). The germline V gene has CDR1 SGDLS and CDR2 YYNGEE. This CDR3 region has 15 residues. V lost 0 bases, J lost 0 bases, and 10 bases lay in between. The CDR3 here is CASSVAAGTSYEQYF. As DNA, the CDR3 is TGTGCCAGCAGCGTAGCTGCGGGTACCTCCTACGAGCAGTACTTC.

The CDR3 coding sequence is TGTGCCAGCAGCTTACAGGGGGCCGGCACCGGGGAGCTGTTTTTT. Translated: CASSLQGAGTGELFF. This rearrangement joins TRBV7-2 to TRBJ2-2, with 8 positions matching TRBD1. The germline CDR1 and CDR2 sequences are SGHTA and FQGNSA. V gave up 2 bases and J gave up 4 bases; unmatched junction bases: 3. This CDR3 is 15 amino acids long.

This rearrangement joins TRBV10-3 to TRBJ2-3, with 7 bases identical to TRBD2. With V trimmed by 9 bases and J by 2 bases, 20 bases remained unmatched. CDR1 is ENHRY, CDR2 SYGVKD, per germline. CDR3 length: 18 amino acids. DNA for the CDR3: TGTGCCATTGGGAGATCCGGGACTACGTCTACCCTCACAGATACGCAGTATTTT. Translating gives CAIGRSGTTSTLTDTQYF.

In DNA, the CDR3 is TGTGCCAGTAGTATGTGGCTAGCGGGAGGCGAGCAGTACTTC. It yields the protein CASSMWLAGGEQYF. The rearrangement uses TRBV19 and TRBJ2-7, with 11 bases that match TRBD2. The CDR3 loop spans 14 amino acids. Germline V gene data show CDR1 as LNHDA and CDR2 as SQIVND (reference sequence). V trimming: 3 bases; J trimming: 6 bases; junction bases outside the gene matches: 4.

This sequence joins TRBV28 and TRBJ2-7; 11 bases align to TRBD2. Germline values: CDR1 MDHEN, CDR2 SYDVKM. Losses at the gene ends were 2 bases for V and 7 bases for J; bases not matched to a gene: 7. The CDR3 is made up of 15 amino acids. This chain's CDR3 is CASSLKLAGEDEQYF. The CDR3 nucleotides read TGTGCCAGCAGTTTAAAACTAGCGGGAGAAGATGAGCAGTACTTC. The full variable domain, its missing parts supplied by reference TRBV28 and TRBJ2-7, is DVKVTQSSRYLVKRTGEKVFLECVQDMDHENMFWYRQDPGLGLRLIYFSYDVKMKEKGDIPEGYSVSREKKERFSLILESASTNQTSMYLCASSLKLAGEDEQYFGPGTRLTVT.

The chain has TRBV4-3 and TRBJ1-2; the D gene is possibly TRBD1 (6 bases). The length of the CDR3 is 15 residues. V lost 1 base and J lost 5, with 14 bases in between. In germline, CDR1 is LGHNA, CDR2 YSLEER. DNA for the CDR3: TGCGCCAGCAGCCAAGGAGCACAGGGTGGATATGGCTACACCTTC. Translating it yields CASSQGAQGGYGYTF.

The rearrangement uses TRBV19 and TRBJ2-3; TRBD2 agrees at 8 bases. Germline loops: CDR1 LNHDA, CDR2 SQIVND (reference sequence). V shed 7 bases, J shed 3 bases, and the junction held 9 bases outside the gene matches. The CDR3 runs to 15 residues. The CDR3 spells CASTSAGAWTDTQYF. DNA of the CDR3: TGTGCCAGTACCTCAGCGGGAGCTTGGACAGATACGCAGTATTTT.

The chain employs TRBV27 and TRBJ2-7; tentatively, D is TRBD1 (5 bases). CDR3 length: 14 residues. The germline CDR1 and CDR2 sequences are MNHEY and SMNVEV (reference sequence). V lost 6 bases to trimming and J lost 0 bases, with 12 bases between them. The CDR3 is CASSIRQSSYEQYF. CDR3 DNA: TGTGCCAGCAGCATCCGACAGTCCTCCTACGAGCAGTACTTC.

The chain carries TRBV29-1 and TRBJ1-2, with 8 bases that match TRBD1. The CDR3 runs 16 residues. The germline V gene has CDR1 SQVTM and CDR2 ANQGSEA. Trimming took 7 bases from V and 4 from J; bases not matched to a gene: 17. CDR3 coding DNA: TGCAGCGAAGTAAACCGGGACAGGTACCTTTCCTATGGCTACACCTTC. Translating gives CSEVNRDRYLSYGYTF.

This chain uses TRBV5-1 with TRBJ1-1, with D uncertain. Germline loops: CDR1 SGHRS, CDR2 YFSETQ. The CDR3 runs to 13 residues. V lost 2 bases and J lost 1, with 6 bases in between. CDR3: CASSFRSNTEAFF. Here the CDR3 DNA reads TGCGCCAGCAGCTTCCGGTCGAACACTGAAGCTTTCTTT.

This rearrangement joins TRBV29-1 to TRBJ1-2; D uncertain. The V and J ends lost 4 bases and 4 bases respectively, with 16 bases between them. The CDR3 is 14 amino acids. CDR1 and CDR2 from the germline V gene are SQVTM and ANQGSEA. The CDR3 spells CSVGEGGVRYGYTF. CDR3 sequence (DNA): TGCAGCGTTGGGGAGGGTGGGGTCCGCTATGGCTACACCTTC.

V is TRBV6-5 and J is TRBJ2-4; 9 nucleotides line up with TRBD1. The CDR3 contains 13 residues. Germline lookup yields CDR1 MNHEY and CDR2 SVGAGI. Germline trimming cut 4 bases from V and 9 bases from J; bases unmatched to any gene: 4. CDR3 in DNA: TGTGCCAGCAGTTCACAGGGGGCAGGCATTCAGTACTTC. Its protein is CASSSQGAGIQYF.

V gene TRBV4-3 combines with J gene TRBJ1-4, with 8 bases lining up with TRBD1. V gave up 0 bases and J gave up 8 bases; unmatched junction bases: 8. CDR3 length equals 16 residues. Per the germline V gene, CDR1 is LGHNA and CDR2 is YSLEER. As DNA, the CDR3 is TGCGCCAGCAGCCAAGACAGGGGGCCAGGAGTAGAAAAACTGTTTTTT. Translating it yields CASSQDRGPGVEKLFF.

The rearrangement links TRBV7-2 to TRBJ1-5; D possibly corresponds to TRBD1 (5 bases). Germline loops: CDR1 SGHTA, CDR2 FQGNSA. Trimming removed 5 bases at V and 0 bases at J, with 14 bases between. This CDR3 is built from 16 residues. The CDR3 loop is CASSTRASISNQPQHF. CDR3 bases: TGTGCCAGCAGCACCAGGGCCTCCATTAGCAATCAGCCCCAGCATTTT.

This chain links TRBV7-7 with TRBJ2-5, with a possible D match to TRBD2 (7 bases). The length of the CDR3 is 14 residues. The germline gives CDR1 SSHAT, CDR2 FNYEAQ (reference sequence). With 4 bases removed from V and 2 bases from J, the gap between germline ends came to 11 bases. The chain's CDR3 is CASSWGGLQETQYF. Here the CDR3 DNA reads TGTGCCAGCAGCTGGGGGGGGCTACAAGAGACCCAGTACTTC.

The chain combines TRBV19 with TRBJ1-5; 8 positions match TRBD1. Trimming took 9 bases from V and 3 from J; bases not matched to a gene: 10. Looked up from germline, CDR1 is LNHDA and CDR2 is SQIVND (reference sequence). CDR3 size: 15 residues. CDR3 nucleotides: TGTGCCAGCGTAGGTTCGGACAGGGTCAATCAGCCCCAGCATTTT. Translating it yields CASVGSDRVNQPQHF. The entire variable domain, with the rest obtained from reference TRBV19 and TRBJ1-5, is as follows: DGGITQSPKYLFRKEGQNVTLSCEQNLNHDAMYWYRQDPGQGLRLIYYSQIVNDFQKGDIAEGYSVSREKKESFPLTVTSAQKNPTAFYLCASVGSDRVNQPQHFGDGTRLSIL.